The clone carrying this T cell receptor beta chain was found once. The antigen is undetermined. This CDR3 is built from 15 residues. CDR1 SGHVS and CDR2 FNYEAQ come from the germline V gene. The ends lost 3 bases at V and 5 bases at J; junction bases unmatched: 2. This entry comes from a study of cytomegalovirus exposure and HLA in healthy donors. On the study more broadly: Both the roughly 120 validation repertoires and the approximately 700 first-cohort repertoires used the same platform, as reported by a later analysis. General study points: A few CMV-associated chains were confirmed in vitro to be specific for CMV antigens. It was reported that the classifier diagnosed cytomegalovirus status with high specificity and sensitivity in both the original and validation cohorts.

Generated by immunoSEQ multiplex PCR, the TCRdb table keeps only in-frame clones and is missing some. The table lists 90,000 or so clones, around 85% of them singletons. The sequencing sample was made of PBMCs. The rearrangement links TRBV7-6 to TRBJ2-5; 14 bases are shared with TRBD2. This clonotype originated in a man younger than 35 in good health and CMV-seropositive. The CDR3 DNA reads TGTGCCAGCAGCTTGGGGACTAGCGGGAGCGAGACCCAGTACTTC. Its translation is CASSLGTSGSETQYF.